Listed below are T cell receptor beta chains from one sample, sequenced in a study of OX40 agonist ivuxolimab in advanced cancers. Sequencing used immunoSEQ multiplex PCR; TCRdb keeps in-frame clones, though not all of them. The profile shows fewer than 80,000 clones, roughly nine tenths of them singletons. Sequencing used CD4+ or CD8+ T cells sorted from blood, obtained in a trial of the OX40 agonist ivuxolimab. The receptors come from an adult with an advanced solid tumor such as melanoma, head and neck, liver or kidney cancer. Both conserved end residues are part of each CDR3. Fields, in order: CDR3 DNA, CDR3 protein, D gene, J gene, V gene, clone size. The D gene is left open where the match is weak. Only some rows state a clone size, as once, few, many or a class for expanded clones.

TGTGCCAGCAGTGAAGAGGGACAGCCGAGAACTGAAGCTTTCTTT | CASSEEGQPRTEAFF | TRBD1 | TRBJ1-1 | TRBV2 | .
TGCGCCAGCAGCCAAGATTACGGGACAGGGTCGGACAATGAGCAGTTCTTC | CASSQDYGTGSDNEQFF | TRBD1 | TRBJ2-1 | TRBV4-1 | .
TGTGCCAGCAGTTTAGGACATTTGGGATCACCCCTCCACTTT | CASSLGHLGSPLHF | . | TRBJ1-6 | TRBV27 | .
TGTGCCAGCAGTGTAGTTGGTGAGCAGGGGTCAATCCCCCTCCACTTT | CASSVVGEQGSIPLHF | . | TRBJ1-6 | TRBV6-1 | .
TGCGCCAGCAGCTTGGAACCCCGAGATAACACTGAAGCTTTCTTT | CASSLEPRDNTEAFF | . | TRBJ1-1 | TRBV5-1 | .
TGTGCCAGTAGTAGACAACACAGGGACCCCACCGGGGAGCTGTTTTTT | CASSRQHRDPTGELFF | . | TRBJ2-2 | TRBV19 | .
TGTGCCAGCAAGGGACAGGGTAATCAGCCCCAGCATTTT | CASKGQGNQPQHF | TRBD1 | TRBJ1-5 | TRBV6-5 | .
TGTGCCAGTAGTATACGGACAGGGGGCACGGGCACCGGGGAGCTGTTTTTT | CASSIRTGGTGTGELFF | TRBD1 | TRBJ2-2 | TRBV19 | .
TGCGCCAGCAGCCAAGCACCGTGGGAGACCCAGTACTTC | CASSQAPWETQYF | . | TRBJ2-5 | TRBV4-1 | .
TGCGCCAGCAGCTTTAGTGGGAACAGGCGGCGGACAGATACGCAGTATTTT | CASSFSGNRRRTDTQYF | . | TRBJ2-3 | TRBV5-1 | .
TGCGCCAGCAGCTCCGTGGGCCCATCCTACGAGCAGTACTTC | CASSSVGPSYEQYF | . | TRBJ2-7 | TRBV4-1 | .
TGTGCCAGCAGCCAAGTTCTAACGAGCACTGAAGCTTTCTTT | CASSQVLTSTEAFF | . | TRBJ1-1 | TRBV14 | few
TGTGCCAGCAGCCGAAACAGGGGGCTGAGGGAAAAACTGTTTTTT | CASSRNRGLREKLFF | TRBD1 | TRBJ1-4 | TRBV6-5 | .
TGTGCCAGCAGCTCCGACAGGGGTTCCTACAATGAGCAGTTCTTC | CASSSDRGSYNEQFF | TRBD1 | TRBJ2-1 | TRBV6-4 | .
TGTGCCAGTAGTACCCTTTCTAGCGGGGGGTTTCGGAGCACCCAGTACTTC | CASSTLSSGGFRSTQYF | TRBD2 | TRBJ2-5 | TRBV19 | .
TGTGCCACCAGCAGAGGGGTATCCTATAATTCACCCCTCCACTTT | CATSRGVSYNSPLHF | . | TRBJ1-6 | TRBV15 | .
TGTGCCAGCAGACCAATTAATCAGGGGGCTCATACTGAAGCTTTCTTT | CASRPINQGAHTEAFF | TRBD1 | TRBJ1-1 | TRBV6-6 | .
TGTGCCAGCAGATACCGTGGCGAAAAACTGTTTTTT | CASRYRGEKLFF | . | TRBJ1-4 | TRBV6-1 | .
TGCGCCAGCAGTCAGTGGACCCGGGTTACCTCTGGAAACACCATATATTTT | CASSQWTRVTSGNTIYF | . | TRBJ1-3 | TRBV23-1 | .
TGCGCCAGCAGTACGGACGGGAATAGCAATCAGCCCCAGCATTTT | CASSTDGNSNQPQHF | . | TRBJ1-5 | TRBV5-1 | .
TGTGCCAGTAGTATCGCGCGGAACTACGAGCAGTACTTC | CASSIARNYEQYF | . | TRBJ2-7 | TRBV19 | .
TGCGCCAGCAGCTTAAGGCAGGGGGAGAGCACTGAAGCTTTCTTT | CASSLRQGESTEAFF | TRBD1 | TRBJ1-1 | TRBV5-1 | .